The T cell receptor beta chain under discussion was sequenced for a study of blood T cell repertoires in COVID-19. Study overall: COVID-19 samples, acute and convalescent, were from the United States, Italy and Spain.

Clones were sequenced by immunoSEQ multiplex PCR, and TCRdb holds only the in-frame ones, with some missing. The repertoire holds some 87,000 clones, with approximately 91% as singletons. The count of this clone is one. The receptor comes from an older woman with acute or convalescent COVID-19. Sequencing was carried out using peripheral blood.

CDR3 in DNA: TGTGCCACCAGCAGGGCTGGCCCGGGTGAAAAACTGTTTTTT. Translating it yields CATSRAGPGEKLFF. The rearrangement joins TRBV15 to TRBJ1-4; no firm D call. V lost 3 bases and J lost 7, with 12 bases in between. Germline values: CDR1 LNHNV, CDR2 YYDKDF (reference sequence). This CDR3 comprises 14 residues.